The 13 T cell receptor beta chains listed next were all sequenced from one sample in a study of Graves' ophthalmopathy and Graves' hyperthyroidism. TCR beta CDR3 regions were amplified from RNA transcripts. RT-PCR was first run with HTBI primers, then multiplex PCR in a second round. TCRdb called the multiplex PCR reads again in MiXCR, with one record for every CDR3 protein. The sample lists about 180,000 distinct CDR3 sequences, roughly two fifths occurring once. Material for sequencing was peripheral blood. The receptor set was obtained from a woman aged 40 to 55 with Graves' ophthalmopathy.

This clonotype was seen repeatedly, ten times or more. The chain is built from TRBV28 and TRBJ2-5, with D tentatively TRBD1 or TRBD2 (6 bases each). Per germline, CDR1 MDHEN and CDR2 SYDVKM. V shed 7 bases and J shed 6 bases, with 18 bases lying between them. CDR3 length equals 14 residues. CDR3 nucleotides: TGTGCCAGCACAAAACAGGGACTCGAGAAGACCCAGTACTTC. Amino acids: CASTKQGLEKTQYF.

This clonotype has a count of ten or more. This sequence joins TRBV20-1 and TRBJ1-6, with D possibly matching TRBD1 (5 bases). The CDR3 sequence is 15 residues long. The germline V gene encodes CDR1 DFQATT and CDR2 SNEGSKA (reference sequence). The V end lost 2 bases, the J end lost 7 bases, and 15 bases lay between the germline ends. The CDR3 loop is CSARTRAGWNSPLHF. CDR3 sequence (DNA): TGCAGTGCTAGAACGCGGGCAGGGTGGAATTCACCCCTCCACTTT.

The rearrangement links TRBV6-1 to TRBJ2-2, with 9 nucleotides matching TRBD2. This CDR3 has 14 amino acids. The germline V gene has CDR1 MNHNS and CDR2 SASEGT. The ends lost 10 bases at V and 5 bases at J; junction bases unmatched: 8. The CDR3 sequence is CATVAGVNTGELFF. CDR3 nucleotides: TGTGCCACGGTAGCGGGAGTTAATACCGGGGAGCTGTTTTTT.

This clonotype was observed at least ten times. One junction end does not reproduce the germline sequence, and a read error may be involved. This chain uses TRBV29-1 with TRBJ2-5; D is ambiguous. The CDR3 spans 12 residues. Per the germline V gene, CDR1 is SQVTM and CDR2 is ANQGSEA. The CDR3 region has the DNA TGCAGCGTTGATACGGGTTCGGAGACCCGGTACTTC. Its translation: CSVDTGSETRYF.

This clonotype was picked up many times. The chain combines TRBV7-2 with TRBJ2-5, with TRBD1 matching 9 bases. After removal of 5 bases from V and 1 base from J, the junction contained 8 bases not matched to a gene. This CDR3 is 16 amino acids long. Looked up from germline, CDR1 is SGHTA and CDR2 is FQGNSA. The CDR3 loop is CASSLTGTGPQETQYF. The CDR3 DNA reads as TGTGCCAGCAGCCTAACCGGGACAGGGCCCCAAGAGACCCAGTACTTC.

This clonotype was observed at least ten times. Here the CDR3 reads CASSPVRGGTYNSPLHF. DNA of the CDR3: TGTGCCAGCTCACCAGTCCGAGGGGGAACTTATAATTCACCCCTCCACTTT. The rearrangement links TRBV18 to TRBJ1-6; a possible D gene is TRBD1 (6 bases). Looked up from germline, CDR1 is KGHSH and CDR2 is LQKENI. The CDR3 covers 17 residues. V was pared by 2 bases and J by 4 bases, with 15 bases between. Complete variable domain (other parts from reference TRBV18 and TRBJ1-6): NAGVMQNPRHLVRRRGQEARLRCSPMKGHSHVYWYRQLPEEGLKFMVYLQKENIIDESGMPKERFSAEFPKEGPSILRIQQVVRGDSAAYFCASSPVRGGTYNSPLHFGNGTRLTVT.

This clonotype was seen repeatedly, ten times or more. CDR3 region: CASRGQGPPYEQYF. The DNA of the CDR3 is TGTGCCAGCAGGGGACAGGGCCCCCCCTACGAGCAGTACTTC. V gene TRBV28 combines with J gene TRBJ2-7; TRBD1 agrees at 9 bases. This CDR3 is built from 14 residues. V lost 6 bases to trimming and J lost 2 bases; unmatched junction nucleotides: 5. The germline V gene has CDR1 MDHEN and CDR2 SYDVKM. Together with reference TRBV28 and TRBJ2-7, the CDR3 gives the full variable domain: DVKVTQSSRYLVKRTGEKVFLECVQDMDHENMFWYRQDPGLGLRLIYFSYDVKMKEKGDIPEGYSVSREKKERFSLILESASTNQTSMYLCASRGQGPPYEQYFGPGTRLTVT.

The rearrangement joins TRBV15 to TRBJ2-7, with TRBD2 as a possible D gene (6 bases). Trimming left V 3 bases short and J 0 bases short, with 12 bases between. Germline V gene lookup returns CDR1 LNHNV and CDR2 YYDKDF (reference sequence). There are 15 residues in the CDR3. The chain's CDR3 is CATSRDREISYEQYF. For the CDR3, the DNA is TGTGCCACCAGCAGGGACCGGGAGATCTCCTACGAGCAGTACTTC.

This clonotype was counted at least ten times. The rearrangement links TRBV11-3 to TRBJ2-7; 7 bases are a match to TRBD2. CDR3 length equals 13 residues. V trimming: 5 bases; J trimming: 6 bases; junction bases outside the gene matches: 7. Looked up from germline, CDR1 is SGHNT and CDR2 is YENEEA. The CDR3 spells CASSARDYSEQYF. The DNA of the CDR3 is TGTGCCAGCAGCGCAAGGGACTATTCCGAGCAGTACTTC.

The gene calls are TRBV28 and TRBJ2-7, with 7 bases aligning to TRBD2. After removal of 3 bases from V and 1 base from J, the junction contained 3 bases not matched to a gene. This CDR3 contains 14 residues. Germline V gene lookup returns CDR1 MDHEN and CDR2 SYDVKM. The CDR3 here is CASSFRTRSYEQYF. The CDR3 DNA follows: TGTGCCAGCAGTTTCCGGACTAGGTCCTACGAGCAGTACTTC.

The sample holds many counts of this clonotype. The chain uses TRBV4-2 and TRBJ2-7; the match to TRBD1 covers 8 bases. Germline-derived CDR1 and CDR2 are LGHNA and YNFKEQ. The CDR3 runs 18 residues. V shed 1 base and J 3 bases; nucleotides not matched to a gene: 14. The CDR3 protein is CASSQGGQGAVRNYEQYF. The CDR3 DNA reads TGTGCCAGCAGCCAAGGGGGGCAGGGGGCTGTAAGAAACTACGAGCAGTACTTC.

The rearrangement joins TRBV7-8 to TRBJ2-5; D is unclear. This CDR3 has 15 amino acids. The ends were cut back, 5 bases at V and 1 base at J, with 14 bases in the middle. Germline CDR1 SGHVS, CDR2 FQNEAQ. CDR3 DNA sequence: TGTGCCAGCAGCGACGTTCTCGGAAGCCAAGAGACCCAGTACTTC. Protein sequence: CASSDVLGSQETQYF.

The V gene is TRBV6-2 or TRBV6-3, the J gene TRBJ2-7, with D possibly matching TRBD1 (5 bases). The CDR3 has 15 residues. V lost 2 bases to trimming and J lost 0 bases, with 11 bases between them. Germline CDR1 MNHEY, CDR2 SVGEGT. This chain's CDR3 is CASSYRGWSSYEQYF. CDR3 DNA: TGTGCCAGCAGTTACAGGGGCTGGAGCTCCTACGAGCAGTACTTC.